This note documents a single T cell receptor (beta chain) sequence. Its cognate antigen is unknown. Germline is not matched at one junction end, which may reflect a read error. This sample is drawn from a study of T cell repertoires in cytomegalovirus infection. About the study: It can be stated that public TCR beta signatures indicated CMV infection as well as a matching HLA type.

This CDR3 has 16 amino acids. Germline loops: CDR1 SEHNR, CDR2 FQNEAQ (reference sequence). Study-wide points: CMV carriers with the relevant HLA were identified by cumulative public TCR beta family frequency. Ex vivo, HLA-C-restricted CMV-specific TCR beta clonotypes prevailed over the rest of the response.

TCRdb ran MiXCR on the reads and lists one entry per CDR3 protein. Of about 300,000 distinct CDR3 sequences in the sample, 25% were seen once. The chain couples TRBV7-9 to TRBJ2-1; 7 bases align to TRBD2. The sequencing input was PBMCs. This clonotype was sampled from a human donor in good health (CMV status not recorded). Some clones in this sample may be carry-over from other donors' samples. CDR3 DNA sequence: TGTGCCAGCGCTCGGGCGGGGGAAAGCTCCTACAATGAGCAGTCCTTC. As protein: CASARAGESSYNEQSF.